This T cell receptor (beta chain) comes out of a study of regulatory T cells in long-lasting Graves disease. The V gene end was trimmed by 7 bases and the J gene end by 4 bases; junction bases not matched to a gene: 7. This CDR3 spans 13 amino acids. In the case of this clonotype: Its cognate antigen is unknown.

Building of the TCR beta libraries involved iRepertoire HTBI primers and Arm-PCR of CDR3 regions. MiXCR was run by TCRdb on the multiplex PCR reads, yielding one entry per CDR3 protein. The sample comprises 550,000 to 700,000 distinct CDR3 sequences, around 16% of which are singletons, and more than 10% rests with the top ten. Study-wide findings and caveats: Graves' patients with persistent disease showed TCR diversity lower than patients newly diagnosed.

Documented time point: newly diagnosed GD, antithyroid drugs for less than 3 months. PBMCs were the source of the RNA used for TCR sequencing. The same data also contributed to another study, on T cells in Graves' hyperthyroidism and ophthalmopathy. That paper adds: The definition of stable Graves' hyperthyroidism was no ophthalmopathy progression within 18 months.

The specimen was peripheral blood mononuclear cells (PBMCs), collected at new diagnosis, from a patient treated with antithyroid drugs. The V call is TRBV12-3 or TRBV12-4, the J call TRBJ2-7; TRBD1 aligns across 7 bases. This clonotype was sampled from a man in his late teens or twenties with Graves disease. As DNA, the CDR3 is TGTGCCAGCACCCCCGGGACAGAATACGAGCAGTACTTC. Translation: CASTPGTEYEQYF.